A single sample is the source of the 10 T cell receptor beta chains below, sequenced in a study of blood T cell repertoires in COVID-19 (dated by TCRdb to 2020 to 2021). Library preparation used the immunoSEQ multiplex PCR assay. TCRdb retrieved this table from immuneACCESS and kept in-frame rearrangements only. Not all clones are present; in checked studies, unresolved V genes account for under half, and no reason is known for the remainder. The sample has approximately 170,000 clones on record, more than 75% of them singletons. The ten biggest clones cover approximately 2.1% of the sample. Input material: peripheral blood. Source of these receptors: a man aged 50 to 60 who had recovered from COVID-19.

This sequence joins TRBV11-2 and TRBJ2-7; D is ambiguous. Germline V gene data show CDR1 as SGHAT and CDR2 as FQNNGV. Trimming took 1 base from V and 0 from J, leaving 10 bases between them. This CDR3 spans 15 amino acids. The CDR3 coding sequence is TGTGCCAGCAGCTTAGTCCACAGTAGCTCCTACGAGCAGTACTTC. Translated, it gives CASSLVHSSSYEQYF.

The chain couples TRBV7-2 to TRBJ2-7, with a tentative D call TRBD1 (6 bases). V was trimmed by 5 bases and J by 4 bases, leaving 15 bases between them. The CDR3 runs to 14 residues. Germline V lookup: CDR1 SGHTA, CDR2 FQGNSA. Written as DNA, the CDR3 is TGTGCCAGCAGCCCGGGACATATCTGGTACGAGCAGTACTTC. Translated, it gives CASSPGHIWYEQYF.

The gene calls are TRBV19 and TRBJ2-2; a possible D gene is TRBD1 (5 bases). The CDR3 sequence is 15 residues long. V was cut by 2 bases and J by 6 bases, with 13 bases left in between. Germline assignment: CDR1 LNHDA and CDR2 SQIVND (reference sequence). CDR3 nucleotide sequence: TGTGCCAGTAGTATAAGGTCCAGGGCCGCCGGGGAGCTGTTTTTT. Its protein product is CASSIRSRAAGELFF.

The J gene is TRBJ2-7, the V gene TRBV28, with 9 bases fitting TRBD1. This CDR3 comprises 16 residues. The germline gives CDR1 MDHEN, CDR2 SYDVKM. J was trimmed by 0 bases and V by 6 bases; bases with no gene match: 9. CDR3 protein: CASRPYRGLSSYEQYF. In nucleotides, the CDR3 is TGTGCCAGCAGACCATACAGGGGGCTGAGCTCCTACGAGCAGTACTTC.

This chain uses TRBV6-5 with TRBJ1-2; D gene uncertain. Trimming shortened V by 7 bases and J by 1 base, and 10 bases separated the two germline ends. Looked up from germline, CDR1 is MNHEY and CDR2 is SVGAGI. There are 13 residues in the CDR3. This CDR3 reads CASKIDFNYGYTF. CDR3 DNA: TGTGCCAGCAAAATAGATTTTAACTATGGCTACACCTTC.

This rearrangement joins TRBV10-3 to TRBJ2-7; TRBD1 aligns across 8 bases. Per germline, CDR1 ENHRY and CDR2 SYGVKD. The CDR3 is 15 residues long. The ends lost 3 bases at V and 3 bases at J; junction bases unmatched: 7. CDR3: CAISDRDRGFYEQYF. The CDR3 DNA sequence: TGTGCCATCAGTGACCGAGACAGGGGTTTCTACGAGCAGTACTTC.

The chain recombines TRBV18 with TRBJ1-6; D is possibly TRBD1 (5 bases). CDR1 is KGHSH and CDR2 is LQKENI in the germline V gene. V was clipped by 3 bases and J by 6 bases, with 12 bases between them. The CDR3 length is 15 residues. As DNA, the CDR3 is TGTGCCAGCTCACCTGGGGACTGGGGTAATTCACCCCTCCACTTT. This sequence encodes CASSPGDWGNSPLHF.

V and J are TRBV30 and TRBJ1-4, with 8 nucleotides matching TRBD1. The V gene end was trimmed by 8 bases and the J gene end by 7 bases; junction bases not matched to a gene: 12. The CDR3 contains 14 residues. Per the germline V gene, CDR1 is GTSNPN and CDR2 is SVGIG (reference sequence). CDR3 sequence reads: CAANPDRVREKLFF. CDR3 DNA: TGTGCCGCAAACCCGGACAGGGTGCGTGAAAAACTGTTTTTT.

The V and J genes are TRBV19 and TRBJ1-6, with a possible D match to TRBD1 (5 bases). Looked up from germline, CDR1 is LNHDA and CDR2 is SQIVND (reference sequence). The CDR3 consists of 16 residues. V was trimmed by 5 bases and J by 0 bases, leaving 11 bases between them. In nucleotides, the CDR3 is TGTGCCAGTAGTCGGACAATTAACTCCTATAATTCACCCCTCCACTTT. Protein: CASSRTINSYNSPLHF.

This clone was observed a handful of times. The J gene is TRBJ2-1, the V gene TRBV4-1; no firm D call. The germline V gene has CDR1 MGHRA and CDR2 YSYEKL. V was clipped by 0 bases and J by 4 bases, with 7 bases between them. This CDR3 spans 14 amino acids. This CDR3 is CASSQDPVYNEQFF. The CDR3 nucleotides read TGCGCCAGCAGCCAAGACCCGGTATACAATGAGCAGTTCTTC.